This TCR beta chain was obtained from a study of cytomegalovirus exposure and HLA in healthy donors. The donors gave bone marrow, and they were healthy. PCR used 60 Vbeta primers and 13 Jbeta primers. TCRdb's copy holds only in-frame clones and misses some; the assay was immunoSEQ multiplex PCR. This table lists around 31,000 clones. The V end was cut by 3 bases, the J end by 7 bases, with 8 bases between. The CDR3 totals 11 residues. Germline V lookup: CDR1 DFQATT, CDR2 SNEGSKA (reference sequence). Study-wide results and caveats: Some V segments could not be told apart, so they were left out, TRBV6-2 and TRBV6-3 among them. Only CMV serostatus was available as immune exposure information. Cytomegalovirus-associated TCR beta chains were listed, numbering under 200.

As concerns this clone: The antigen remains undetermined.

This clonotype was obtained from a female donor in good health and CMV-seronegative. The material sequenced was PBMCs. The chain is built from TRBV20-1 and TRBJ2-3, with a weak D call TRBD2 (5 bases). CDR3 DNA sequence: TGCAGTGCTAGGAGAGGGAATACGCAGTATTTT. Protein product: CSARRGNTQYF.